The clone carrying this TCR beta chain was seen a single time. The antigen remains unidentified. Only in-frame clones appear in the TCRdb table, and some are missing; sequencing was by immunoSEQ multiplex PCR. Of 55,000 to 65,000 clones listed, roughly 84% are singletons. The V gene's germline CDR1 is SGHTA and CDR2 FQGTGA. The CDR3 runs 14 residues. V was pared by 8 bases and J by 3 bases, with 4 bases of the junction left unmatched. This entry is derived from a study of OX40 agonist ivuxolimab in advanced cancers. Study overall: Each patient was given ivuxolimab into a vein every 2 weeks, at 0.01 to 10 mg/kg. Partial responses were seen in three patients, one with hepatocellular carcinoma and two with cutaneous melanoma. General observations from the study: Relative to CD4+ cells, CD8+ T cells on average had more expanded clones.

This chain connects TRBV7-3 to TRBJ2-2; 9 nucleotides match TRBD1. The clonotype originates from an adult with an advanced solid tumor such as melanoma, head and neck, liver or kidney cancer. The specimen comprised CD4+ or CD8+ T cells sorted from blood, sampled in a trial of the OX40 agonist ivuxolimab. Here the CDR3 reads CASAGTGYTGELFF. For the CDR3, the DNA is TGTGCCAGCGCCGGGACAGGGTACACCGGGGAGCTGTTTTTT.